This T cell receptor beta chain was sequenced for a study of T-cell memory formation after mild COVID-19. Study-wide background: TCR clusters showed largely donor specificity.

Trimming removed 3 bases at V and 5 bases at J, with 9 bases between. There are 13 residues in the CDR3. The germline V gene has CDR1 KGHDR and CDR2 SFDVKD. Findings and limits, study-wide: The study detected some responding clones in pre-infection memory, suggesting cross-reactive memory joined.

Barcoded TCR alpha and TCR beta cDNA libraries with UMIs came from 5'RACE using constant-segment primers. One entry per CDR3 protein, called by TCRdb with MiXCR from the 5' RACE reads. The sample yields more than 350,000 distinct CDR3 sequences, approximately 15% seen once. The sample holds many counts of this clonotype. Its antigen is unknown. The receptor's source is a man younger than 35 who had mild COVID-19 (a few samples of this study predate the infection). Cell type and time point are not known. Material for sequencing was PBMCs or a T cell subset sorted from them (not recorded which). This rearrangement joins TRBV24-1 to TRBJ2-5; no firm D call. The CDR3 here is CATSDVGEETQYF. CDR3 sequence (DNA): TGTGCCACCAGTGATGTAGGTGAGGAGACCCAGTACTTC.